This T cell receptor (beta chain) is from a study of shared clonotypes between healthy human individuals. On the study more broadly: Donors had three CD4 naive, three CD4 memory, two CD8 naive and one CD8 memory plate apiece.

Into CD45RA+ naive and CD45RA-negative memory subsets, the CD4+ cells were split. In regard to this clone: Antigen unknown. In the same sample, other DNA sequences code for this CDR3.

TCRdb keeps only in-frame clones here, not all; method: immunoSEQ multiplex PCR. The sample records some 900,000 clones, about three quarters being singletons. Overall study results and limits: Rarefaction showed sorted-subset sequencing was incomplete despite large depth. Clonotypes which were not shared had lower generation probabilities than clonotypes that all four donors shared.

Sequenced sample: memory CD4+ T cells sorted from blood. Subset defined: CD45RA-negative fraction. This clonotype was obtained from a man between 18 and 35 years old in good health.

In DNA form, the CDR3 reads TGCGCCAGCAGCTTGGGCGGACAGAATCAGCCCCAGCATTTT. Encoded protein: CASSLGGQNQPQHF. The rearrangement joins TRBV5-1 to TRBJ1-5; perhaps TRBD1 as D (6 bases). The CDR3 is 14 amino acids. Trimming pared 0 bases from V and 4 bases from J, leaving 8 bases between. Germline CDR1 SGHRS, CDR2 YFSETQ.